The 15 T cell receptor beta chains reported below all come from one sample, sequenced in a study of blood T cell repertoires in COVID-19. This table comes from immunoSEQ multiplex PCR, and its TCRdb copy is limited to in-frame clones, with some not included. The table has 100,000 to 120,000 clones, about 90% seen once. The sequenced material came from peripheral blood. The source is a human donor in a cohort sampled during active COVID-19.

The V gene is TRBV7-2, the J gene TRBJ1-5; a weak D match, TRBD1 (6 bases). Germline CDR1 reads SGHTA; CDR2 reads FQGNSA. This CDR3 has 15 residues. V lost 6 bases to trimming and J lost 3 bases, with 15 bases between them. The DNA of the CDR3 is TGTGCCAGCAGAGGGGGAGGGAACCCCAATCAGCCCCAGCATTTT. Amino acids: CASRGGGNPNQPQHF. The complete variable domain, with remaining parts taken from reference TRBV7-2 and TRBJ1-5, reads GAGVSQSPSNKVTEKGKDVELRCDPISGHTALYWYRQSLGQGLEFLIYFQGNSAPDKSGLPSDRFSAERTGGSVSTLTIQRTQQEDSAVYLCASRGGGNPNQPQHFGDGTRLSIL.

The chain links TRBV2 to TRBJ2-3, with TRBD2 matching 10 bases. This CDR3 has 17 amino acids. In germline, CDR1 is SNHLY, CDR2 FYNNEI. With V trimmed by 5 bases and J by 0 bases, 8 bases remained unmatched. This chain's CDR3 is CASSSGTSASSTDTQYF. The CDR3, as DNA: TGTGCCAGCAGTTCCGGGACTAGCGCCTCTAGCACAGATACGCAGTATTTT.

V is TRBV7-3 and J is TRBJ2-2; 12 nucleotides line up with TRBD1. The CDR3 has 13 residues. Germline V gene lookup returns CDR1 SGHTA and CDR2 FQGTGA. V shed 8 bases and J 6 bases; nucleotides not matched to a gene: 1. The CDR3 DNA reads TGTGCCAGCGGGACAGGGGGCCCCGGGGAGCTGTTTTTT. It codes for CASGTGGPGELFF.

This sequence joins TRBV7-9 and TRBJ2-3; weak D call: TRBD1 (8 bases). The V end was cut by 4 bases, the J end by 0 bases, with 23 bases between. The V gene's germline CDR1 is SEHNR and CDR2 FQNEAQ (reference sequence). The CDR3 loop spans 19 amino acids. In DNA form, the CDR3 reads TGTGCCAGCAGCTATGCGGGGGACAGGAACCCGTTAAGCACAGATACGCAGTATTTT. Residues: CASSYAGDRNPLSTDTQYF.

This rearrangement joins TRBV11-3 to TRBJ2-2, with 9 positions matching TRBD1. The ends lost 4 bases at V and 0 bases at J; junction bases unmatched: 0. Germline values: CDR1 SGHNT, CDR2 YENEEA. CDR3 size: 15 residues. CDR3 in DNA: TGTGCCAGCAGCTACAGGGGGCCGAACACCGGGGAGCTGTTTTTT. Its translation: CASSYRGPNTGELFF.

J is TRBJ2-7 and V is TRBV7-2; 10 bases are a match to TRBD2. The CDR3 totals 18 residues. CDR1 SGHTA and CDR2 FQGNSA come from the germline V gene. V lost 2 bases to trimming and J lost 0 bases; unmatched junction nucleotides: 10. CDR3 sequence reads: CASSLWLAGALSSYEQYF. The DNA of the CDR3 is TGTGCCAGCAGCTTATGGCTAGCGGGAGCCCTCAGCTCCTACGAGCAGTACTTC.

Only a few counts were recorded for this clone. The CDR3, as DNA: TGTGCCAGCAGTCCCATAGCGGGAGGTGGTGGCGAGCAGTACTTC. This codes for CASSPIAGGGGEQYF. The chain uses TRBV27 and TRBJ2-7; 10 bases are shared with TRBD2. V lost 5 bases, J lost 6 bases, and 10 bases stayed unmatched. Germline V gene data show CDR1 as MNHEY and CDR2 as SMNVEV (reference sequence). The CDR3 has 15 residues.

The rearrangement links TRBV4-1 to TRBJ2-7; 8 positions agree with TRBD2. CDR1 is MGHRA and CDR2 is YSYEKL in the germline V gene. V shed 1 base and J 2 bases; nucleotides not matched to a gene: 7. There are 16 residues in the CDR3. The CDR3 protein is CASSQVLADQAYEQYF. CDR3 in DNA: TGCGCCAGCAGCCAAGTACTAGCGGACCAGGCCTACGAGCAGTACTTC.

This chain links TRBV7-9 with TRBJ1-1; tentatively, D is TRBD1 (6 bases). The V end was cut by 5 bases, the J end by 7 bases, with 17 bases between. From germline, CDR1 is SEHNR and CDR2 FQNEAQ (reference sequence). The CDR3 totals 14 residues. CDR3 residues: CASSPWTDGGEAFF. The CDR3 nucleotides are TGTGCCAGCAGCCCATGGACAGACGGTGGTGAAGCTTTCTTT.

The CDR3 reads CASSFAQPGGYEQYF. Here the CDR3 DNA reads TGTGCCAGCAGTTTCGCCCAGCCGGGTGGCTACGAGCAGTACTTC. The rearrangement joins TRBV6-5 to TRBJ2-7, with no clear D. The V end lost 4 bases, the J end lost 3 bases, and 16 bases lay between the germline ends. The CDR3 runs to 15 residues. CDR1 is MNHEY, CDR2 SVGAGI, per germline.

J is TRBJ1-1 and V is TRBV11-2; perhaps TRBD1 as D (6 bases). The germline V gene encodes CDR1 SGHAT and CDR2 FQNNGV. This CDR3 is 15 amino acids long. The V gene lost 5 bases and the J gene lost 2 bases, with 15 bases spanning the gap. The CDR3, as DNA: TGTGCCAGCAGCACCTCGGACAGACTAAACACTGAAGCTTTCTTT. Protein product: CASSTSDRLNTEAFF.

The V call is TRBV5-4, the J call TRBJ2-1, with 9 bases aligning to TRBD1. V gave up 4 bases and J gave up 3 bases; unmatched junction bases: 5. The germline V gene encodes CDR1 SGHNT and CDR2 YYREEE (reference sequence). The CDR3 sequence is 15 residues long. The CDR3 DNA reads TGTGCCAGCAGCCCCTCGACAGGGGGCTACAATGAGCAGTTCTTC. The encoded protein is CASSPSTGGYNEQFF.

This chain uses TRBV7-9 with TRBJ2-1, with 9 bases that match TRBD1. This CDR3 has 16 amino acids. V was clipped by 0 bases and J by 8 bases; unmatched bases: 8. Germline values: CDR1 SEHNR, CDR2 FQNEAQ (reference sequence). The CDR3 DNA is TGTGCCAGCAGCTTAGCGTTAACGGGACAGGGCGATGAGCAGTTCTTC. It translates to CASSLALTGQGDEQFF.

The chain recombines TRBV7-8 with TRBJ1-5; D might be TRBD1 (5 bases). V dropped 2 bases and J dropped 2 bases, with 16 bases sitting between them. Germline CDR1 reads SGHVS; CDR2 reads FQNEAQ. The CDR3 runs to 17 residues. The CDR3 sequence: CASSLRAGRNGNQPQHF. The CDR3, as DNA: TGTGCCAGCAGCTTACGAGCGGGACGGAATGGCAATCAGCCCCAGCATTTT.

This clone was detected a few times. CDR3 in DNA: TGTGCCAGCAGTTCGGGGGAGGGATATGGCTACACCTTC. Residues: CASSSGEGYGYTF. The chain is built from TRBV12-3 or TRBV12-4 and TRBJ1-2; a weak D match, TRBD1 (5 bases). V lost 4 bases and J lost 5, with 11 bases in between. This CDR3 comprises 13 residues.